The clone carrying this T cell receptor (beta chain) was counted a single time. Its specificity is not known. The CDR3 contains 14 residues. In germline, CDR1 is MDHEN, CDR2 SYDVKM. V was trimmed by 3 bases and J by 1 base, leaving 7 bases between them. Clones were read by immunoSEQ multiplex PCR, and TCRdb kept only the in-frame ones, dropping some. The table records 30,000 to 45,000 clones, about 93% of them present only once. This entry belongs to a study of graft-versus-host responses after intestinal transplantation. About the study: For approximately three years after anti-thymocyte globulin induction, all recipients took tacrolimus and steroids. Study observations and caveats: Early post-transplant HvG declines tracked with peak circulating GvH clone levels. GvH clones appeared in recipient marrow, some first in ileum or blood.

Sequenced here: unstimulated CD8+ T cells sorted from spleen or lymph node cells, sampled before transplant. The receptor comes from a human donor who was the organ donor for an intestinal transplant. This chain uses TRBV28 with TRBJ1-3; D unresolved. This chain's CDR3 is CASSLPGSGNTIYF. The CDR3 DNA sequence: TGTGCCAGCAGTTTGCCGGGTTCTGGAAACACCATATATTTT.